This is a list of T cell receptor beta chains from one sample in a study of T cell repertoires in cytomegalovirus infection. TCRdb analysed the reads with MiXCR anew, one entry per CDR3 protein. Of more than 650,000 distinct CDR3 sequences listed, about 40% are singletons. The sequencing input was PBMCs. These receptor sequences come from a human donor in good health (CMV status not recorded). Some clones in this sample may be carry-over from other donors' samples. Each CDR3 is given with its conserved first and last residue. The D gene is left open where the match is weak. Rows may omit the clone size; those that give it use once, few, many or a size class.

clone size,V gene,J gene,D gene,CDR3 protein,CDR3 DNA
few,TRBV6-1,TRBJ2-4,.,CASRRGLQLDIQYF,TGTGCCAGCAGAAGGGGGTTGCAGTTGGACATTCAGTACTTC
.,TRBV7-9,TRBJ1-2,.,CASSLVSGFGYTF,TGTGCCAGCAGCTTAGTATCTGGATTCGGCTACACCTTC
.,TRBV5-4,TRBJ2-5,.,CASSAPGGETQYF,TGTGCCAGCAGCGCCCCCGGGGGAGAGACCCAGTACTTC
.,TRBV7-8,TRBJ2-7,TRBD1,CASSLSRTGASYEQYF,TGTGCCAGCAGCCTCTCCAGGACAGGGGCCTCCTACGAGCAGTACTTC
many,TRBV7-2,TRBJ1-2,TRBD1,CASSSGTGDFYGYTF,TGTGCCAGCAGCTCCGGGACAGGAGACTTCTATGGCTACACCTTC
few,TRBV12-3/TRBV12-4,TRBJ2-5,.,CASSLSGGDWETQYF,TGTGCCAGCAGTTTATCAGGGGGGGATTGGGAGACCCAGTACTTC
few,TRBV28,TRBJ2-7,.,CASNYGRDRTYEQYF,TGTGCCAGCAATTATGGGCGGGACAGAACCTACGAGCAGTACTTC
.,TRBV7-2,TRBJ1-2,.,CASSLRSIQQITNYGYTF,TGTGCCAGCAGCTTAAGAAGTATCCAGCAAATAACTAACTATGGCTACACCTTC
few,TRBV2,TRBJ1-6,.,CASSERGPTNSPLHF,TGTGCCAGCAGTGAACGGGGTCCGACAAATTCACCCCTCCACTTT
few,TRBV5-4,TRBJ2-1,.,CASSLGNRHNEQFF,TGTGCCAGCAGCTTGGGTAACAGGCACAATGAGCAGTTCTTC
.,TRBV6-1,TRBJ2-1,.,CASSPGLRVTEQFF,TGTGCCAGCAGCCCGGGATTACGCGTTACTGAGCAGTTCTTC
.,TRBV7-6,TRBJ2-3,TRBD2,CASSHGSGRPADTQYF,TGTGCCAGCAGCCACGGTAGCGGGAGGCCCGCAGATACGCAGTATTTT
many,TRBV7-2,TRBJ2-2,TRBD2,CASSLTRASGKGTGELFF,TGTGCCAGCAGCCTCACCCGGGCTAGCGGGAAGGGCACCGGGGAGCTGTTTTTT
.,TRBV9,TRBJ2-3,.,CASSVVGAGGTDTQYF,TGTGCCAGCAGCGTAGTGGGGGCTGGCGGCACAGATACGCAGTATTTT
few,TRBV28,TRBJ1-5,.,CASTYLLGRQNQPQHF,TGTGCCAGCACCTATCTTCTGGGACGGCAGAATCAGCCCCAGCATTTT
.,TRBV27,TRBJ2-7,TRBD2,CASSPGLTSGSLVRSEQYF,TGTGCCAGCAGTCCGGGTCTGACTAGCGGGAGTCTGGTTCGCTCCGAGCAGTACTTC
.,TRBV7-6,TRBJ1-1,.,CASSITSGTEALF,TGTGCCAGCAGCATTACCAGTGGCACTGAAGCTTTATTT
few,TRBV12-3/TRBV12-4,TRBJ2-2,.,CASSPRLIANTGELFF,TGTGCCAGCAGCCCCCGGCTAATCGCGAACACCGGGGAGCTGTTTTTT